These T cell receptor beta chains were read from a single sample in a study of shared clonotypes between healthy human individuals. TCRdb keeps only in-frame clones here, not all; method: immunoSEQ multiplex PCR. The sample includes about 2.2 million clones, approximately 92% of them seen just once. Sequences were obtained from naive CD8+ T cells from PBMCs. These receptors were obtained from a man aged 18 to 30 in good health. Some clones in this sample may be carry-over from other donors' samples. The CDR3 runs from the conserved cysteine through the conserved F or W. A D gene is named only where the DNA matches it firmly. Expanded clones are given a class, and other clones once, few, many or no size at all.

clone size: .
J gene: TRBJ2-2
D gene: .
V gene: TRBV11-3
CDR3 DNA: TGTGCCAGCAGCTTAAGAGAGAACACCGGGGAGCTGTTTTTT
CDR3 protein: CASSLRENTGELFF

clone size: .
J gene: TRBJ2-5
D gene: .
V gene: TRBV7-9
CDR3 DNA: TGTGCCAGCACCCAGGCCCTTCTAGTAGAGACCCAGTACTTC
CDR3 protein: CASTQALLVETQYF

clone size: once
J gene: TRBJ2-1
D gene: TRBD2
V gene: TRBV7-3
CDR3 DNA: TGTGCCAGCAGTTTACTAGCGGGAGGCTTTAATGAGCAGTTCTTC
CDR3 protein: CASSLLAGGFNEQFF

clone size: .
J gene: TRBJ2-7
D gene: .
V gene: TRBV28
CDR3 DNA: TGTGCCAGCAGCCGAATGGACGAGCAGTACTTC
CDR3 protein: CASSRMDEQYF

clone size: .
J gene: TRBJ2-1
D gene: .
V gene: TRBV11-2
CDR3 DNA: TGTGCCAGCAGCTCGTCTTCGACAAGCTCCTACAATGAGCAGTTCTTC
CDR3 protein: CASSSSSTSSYNEQFF

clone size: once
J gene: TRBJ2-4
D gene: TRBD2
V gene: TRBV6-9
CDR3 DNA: TGTGCCAGGGGACTAGCTCCTGGGGACATTCAGTACTTC
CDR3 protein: CARGLAPGDIQYF

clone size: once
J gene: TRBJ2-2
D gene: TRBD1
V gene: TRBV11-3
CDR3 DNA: TGTGCCAGCAGCCCACAGGGGGCTCTGACCGGGGAGCTGTTTTTT
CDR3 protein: CASSPQGALTGELFF

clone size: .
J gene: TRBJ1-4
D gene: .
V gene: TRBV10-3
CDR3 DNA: TGTGCCATCAGTGACCCCGATTTTGGCCCATTCAATGAAAAACTGTTTTTT
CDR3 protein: CAISDPDFGPFNEKLFF

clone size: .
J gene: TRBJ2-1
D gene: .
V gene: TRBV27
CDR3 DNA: TGTGCCAGCAGTTTATCTTCTTTAGACAGTTACAATGAGCAGTTCTTC
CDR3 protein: CASSLSSLDSYNEQFF

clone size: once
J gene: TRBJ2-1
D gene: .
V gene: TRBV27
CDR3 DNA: TGTGCCAGCAGTTTGGAGAGCTCCTACAATGAGCAGTTCTTC
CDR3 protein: CASSLESSYNEQFF

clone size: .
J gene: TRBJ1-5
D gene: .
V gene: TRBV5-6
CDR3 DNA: TGTGCCAGCAGCTTAACAGGGCAGAATCAGCCCCAGCATTTT
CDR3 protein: CASSLTGQNQPQHF

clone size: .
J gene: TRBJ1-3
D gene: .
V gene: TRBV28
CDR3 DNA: TGTGCCAGCAGTGAATCAGGTATAGAAGTTCCATCTGGAAACACCATATATTTT
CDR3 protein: CASSESGIEVPSGNTIYF

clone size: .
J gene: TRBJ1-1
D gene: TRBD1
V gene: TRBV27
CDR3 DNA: TGTGCCAGCAGTTTAAGGGCCAGGGGGGCTGAAGCTTTCTTT
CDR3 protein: CASSLRARGAEAFF

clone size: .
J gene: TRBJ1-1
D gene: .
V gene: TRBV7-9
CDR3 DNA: TGTGCCAGCAGCTCGGCCCAGGCCTGGGGCAATGAAGCTTTCTTT
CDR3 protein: CASSSAQAWGNEAFF

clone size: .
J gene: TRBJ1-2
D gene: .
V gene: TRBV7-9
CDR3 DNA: TGTGCCAGCAGCTTAGCGAATGGGGTCCTCTATGGCTACACCTTC
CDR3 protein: CASSLANGVLYGYTF

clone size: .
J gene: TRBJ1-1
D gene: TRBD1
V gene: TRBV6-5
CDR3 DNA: TGTGCCAGCAGCCACAGGGGAGCGGGCACTGAAGCTTTCTTT
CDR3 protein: CASSHRGAGTEAFF

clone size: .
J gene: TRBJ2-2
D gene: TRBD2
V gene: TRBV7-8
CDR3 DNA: TGTGCCAGCACGGGGGGGGGCGGAGGGCCCACCGGGGAGCTGTTTTTT
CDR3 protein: CASTGGGGGPTGELFF

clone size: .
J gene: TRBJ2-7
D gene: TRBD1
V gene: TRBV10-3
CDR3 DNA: TGTGCCATCAGTAGAACGACAGGGGTCGGGAACGAGCAGTACTTC
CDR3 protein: CAISRTTGVGNEQYF

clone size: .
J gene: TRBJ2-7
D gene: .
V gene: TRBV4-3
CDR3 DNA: TGCGCCAGCAGCCAAGATGGGAGCGGATCCTACGAGCAGTACTTC
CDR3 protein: CASSQDGSGSYEQYF

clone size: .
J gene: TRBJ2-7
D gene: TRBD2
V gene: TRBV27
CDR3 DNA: TGTGCCAGCAGTTTAGGACTAGACTCCTACGAGCAGTACTTC
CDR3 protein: CASSLGLDSYEQYF

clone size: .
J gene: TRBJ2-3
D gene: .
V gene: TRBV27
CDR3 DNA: TGTGCCAGCAGTGCCCGGACCACAGATACGCAGTATTTT
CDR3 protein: CASSARTTDTQYF

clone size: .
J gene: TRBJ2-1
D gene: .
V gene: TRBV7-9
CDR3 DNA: TGTGCCAGCAGCTTAGACTTGGCGGGGAGCTCCTACAATGAGCAGTTCTTC
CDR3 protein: CASSLDLAGSSYNEQFF

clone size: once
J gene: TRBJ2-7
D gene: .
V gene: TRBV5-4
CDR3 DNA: TGTGCCAGCAGCTCGGGACGGTCCTACGAGCAGTACTTC
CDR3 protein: CASSSGRSYEQYF

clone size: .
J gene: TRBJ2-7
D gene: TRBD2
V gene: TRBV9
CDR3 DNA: TGTGCCAGCAGCGTGGGCGGGAGGTCGTCCTACGAGCAGTACTTC
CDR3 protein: CASSVGGRSSYEQYF

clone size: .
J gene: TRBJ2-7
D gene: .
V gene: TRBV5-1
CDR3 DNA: TGCGCCAGCAGCTCGGACCGGGAGTCTACCTACGAGCAGTACTTC
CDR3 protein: CASSSDRESTYEQYF

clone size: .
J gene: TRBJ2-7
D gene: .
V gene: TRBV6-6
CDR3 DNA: TGTGCCAGCAGTTACCAAATCAGTAGGACTCCCTACGAGCAGTACTTC
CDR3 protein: CASSYQISRTPYEQYF